Shown below are 12 T cell receptor beta chains from a single sample sequenced in a study of T cells expressing NK-cell markers. Each CDR3 protein gets one entry in TCRdb, which reprocessed the 5' RACE reads and gives no DNA. The sample totals about 180,000 distinct CDR3 sequences. The sequenced sample consisted of blood T cells: a sorted CD56 or NKG2C T cell subset, CD4+ or CD8+ T cells, or bulk PBMC T cells (not recorded which). The receptors originated from a woman aged 18 to 75 in good health.

This chain connects TRBV4-1 to TRBJ2-1; TCRdb designates TRBD2, a call that cannot be tested without DNA. Per the germline V gene, CDR1 is MGHRA and CDR2 is YSYEKL. This CDR3 spans 17 amino acids. CDR3 amino acids: CASSQEVAGGRYNEQFF.

CDR3 in amino acids: CASSFGTGGETQYF. The rearrangement joins TRBV7-7 to TRBJ2-5; TCRdb reports TRBD1, a call that lacks DNA to check it against. This CDR3 is built from 14 residues. Germline assignment: CDR1 SSHAT and CDR2 FNYEAQ (reference sequence).

V gene TRBV7-9 combines with J gene TRBJ2-5; TCRdb's D gene call, TRBD1, goes unchecked for lack of DNA. Germline V gene sequence: CDR1 SEHNR, CDR2 FQNEAQ (reference sequence). This CDR3 is 14 amino acids long. This chain's CDR3 is CASSSQAGIETQYF.

The V gene is TRBV11-1, the J gene TRBJ2-7; TCRdb names TRBD2, which stays unverified in the absence of DNA. The CDR3 runs to 14 residues. CDR1 SGHAT and CDR2 FQDESV come from the germline V gene (reference sequence). CDR3 sequence: CASSWTSGSYEQYF.

This CDR3 reads CASSLISGTPVETQYF. The chain recombines TRBV7-6 with TRBJ2-5; absent DNA, TCRdb's TRBD1 call cannot be checked. The CDR3 totals 16 residues. Looked up from germline, CDR1 is SGHVS and CDR2 is FNYEAQ. Complete variable domain (other parts from reference TRBV7-6 and TRBJ2-5): GAGVSQSPRYKVTKRGQDVALRCDPISGHVSLYWYRQALGQGPEFLTYFNYEAQQDKSGLPNDRFSAERPEGSISTLTIQRTEQRDSAMYRCASSLISGTPVETQYFGPGTRLLVL.

V gene TRBV3-1 combines with J gene TRBJ2-7; TCRdb designates TRBD2, a call that cannot be tested without DNA. The CDR3 runs 13 residues. Per germline, CDR1 LGHDT and CDR2 YNNKEL (reference sequence). The CDR3 sequence: CASSPTSIYEQYF.

This chain uses TRBV28 with TRBJ2-1; the D call of TRBD2 rests on TCRdb alone, since no DNA is present to check it. CDR3 size: 14 residues. Germline lookup yields CDR1 MDHEN and CDR2 SYDVKM. CDR3 residues: CASTSGRAINEQFF.

V gene TRBV27 combines with J gene TRBJ1-1. The CDR3 totals 13 residues. Germline V gene lookup returns CDR1 MNHEY and CDR2 SMNVEV (reference sequence). CDR3 protein: CASRDPGNTEAFF.

V is TRBV5-1 and J is TRBJ2-2; TCRdb's assignment of TRBD1 cannot be checked, as there is no DNA. This CDR3 region has 16 residues. The V gene's germline CDR1 is SGHRS and CDR2 YFSETQ. CDR3 protein: CASSLATGGHTGELFF.

J is TRBJ2-3 and V is TRBV12-3 or TRBV12-4. This CDR3 has 12 amino acids. The CDR3 reads CASTRSTDTQYF.

The CDR3 spells CASSSQGMGEKLFF. This chain uses TRBV5-1 with TRBJ1-4; TCRdb lists TRBD1, though no DNA is available to test this call. Germline assignment: CDR1 SGHRS and CDR2 YFSETQ. This CDR3 has 14 amino acids.

This chain connects TRBV27 to TRBJ1-1; TCRdb picks TRBD1, but there is no DNA to check that call. Germline CDR1 reads MNHEY; CDR2 reads SMNVEV (reference sequence). The CDR3 loop spans 14 amino acids. CDR3 protein: CASSTHRGRTEAFF.